This is a list of T cell receptor beta chains from one sample in a study of beta chain features in type 1 diabetes. The data were produced by immunoSEQ multiplex PCR, yet TCRdb's version contains in-frame clones alone and is incomplete. The table has tens of thousands of clones, around 56% seen once; the top ten hold 2% to 3%. Sequences were obtained from Tregs from blood. These TCRs come from a woman aged 40 to 50 with type 1 diabetes. CDR3s include the opening cysteine and the closing phenylalanine or tryptophan. Fields, in order: D gene, clone size, J gene, V gene, CDR3 protein, CDR3 DNA. D genes are given only for firm matches. Expanded clones are given a class, and other clones once, few, many or no size at all.

D: NA; size: NA; J: TRBJ1-1; V: TRBV5-5; CDR3: CASSPLPGMNTEAFF; DNA: TGTGCCAGCAGCCCCCTGCCGGGAATGAACACTGAAGCTTTCTTT
D: NA; size: NA; J: TRBJ2-7; V: TRBV29-1; CDR3: CSVSGVSYEQYF; DNA: TGCAGCGTGTCGGGGGTGTCCTACGAGCAGTACTTC
D: TRBD1; size: NA; J: TRBJ2-6; V: TRBV7-8; CDR3: CASSPTGGAGANVLTF; DNA: TGTGCCAGCAGCCCCACAGGGGGCGCTGGGGCCAACGTCCTGACTTTC
D: NA; size: NA; J: TRBJ1-2; V: TRBV29-1; CDR3: CSVDKYRAYGYTF; DNA: TGCAGCGTTGATAAGTACAGGGCCTATGGCTACACCTTC
D: NA; size: NA; J: TRBJ2-5; V: TRBV5-1; CDR3: CASSLGAGMETQYF; DNA: TGCGCCAGCAGCTTGGGGGCGGGGATGGAGACCCAGTACTTC
D: TRBD1; size: NA; J: TRBJ1-5; V: TRBV7-2; CDR3: CASSLEWGQGKQPQHF; DNA: TGTGCCAGCAGCTTAGAATGGGGACAGGGGAAACAGCCCCAGCATTTT
D: TRBD1; size: few; J: TRBJ1-5; V: TRBV5-6; CDR3: CASSFRQGYNQPQHF; DNA: TGTGCCAGCAGCTTCAGACAGGGCTATAATCAGCCCCAGCATTTT
D: TRBD1; size: NA; J: TRBJ2-7; V: TRBV10-3; CDR3: CAISRQGYEQYF; DNA: TGTGCCATCAGCCGACAGGGCTACGAGCAGTACTTC
D: TRBD1; size: NA; J: TRBJ1-1; V: TRBV20-1; CDR3: CSAPDRPEAFF; DNA: TGCAGTGCTCCGGACAGGCCCGAAGCTTTCTTT
D: TRBD2; size: NA; J: TRBJ2-7; V: TRBV7-2; CDR3: CASSLVAGPYEQYF; DNA: TGTGCCAGCAGCTTAGTAGCGGGTCCCTACGAGCAGTACTTC
D: TRBD1; size: NA; J: TRBJ2-7; V: TRBV5-1; CDR3: CASSGQGDSYEQYF; DNA: TGCGCCAGCTCGGGACAGGGTGACTCCTACGAGCAGTACTTC
D: NA; size: once; J: TRBJ2-7; V: TRBV6-5; CDR3: CASSLQGVNYEQYF; DNA: TGTGCCAGCAGTTTACAGGGTGTAAACTACGAGCAGTACTTC
D: NA; size: NA; J: TRBJ2-5; V: TRBV7-2; CDR3: CASSRGGGTQYF; DNA: TGTGCCAGCAGCCGAGGGGGGGGGACCCAGTACTTC